This T cell receptor (beta chain) was retrieved from a study of blood T cell repertoires in COVID-19. Across the study: Acute-phase and convalescent COVID-19 samples originated in the United States, Italy and Spain. T cells, B-cell-depleted T cells, or PBMCs supplied cDNA or gDNA.

For this clone: Because the CDR3's place on the DNA is in doubt, the DNA is left out and the CDR3 is given as listed by TCRdb.

As processed by the authors: By means of reference gene primer amplification, nucleated cell counts were estimated. Assay: immunoSEQ multiplex PCR; the TCRdb copy retains only in-frame clones and omits some. That table is the source of V, J and clone size, and D and trimming were worked out from the DNA. The sample carries 84,000 or so clones, about 92% recorded once. Ends included, the CDR3 has 13 residues. The genes are TRBV21-1 and TRBJ1-4; no check of the table's D call, TRBD1, against the DNA was made. TRBV21-1 is termed a pseudogene. Material: peripheral blood. The receptor's source is an older woman with active COVID-19. This CDR3 is CASVGQGIEKLFF.